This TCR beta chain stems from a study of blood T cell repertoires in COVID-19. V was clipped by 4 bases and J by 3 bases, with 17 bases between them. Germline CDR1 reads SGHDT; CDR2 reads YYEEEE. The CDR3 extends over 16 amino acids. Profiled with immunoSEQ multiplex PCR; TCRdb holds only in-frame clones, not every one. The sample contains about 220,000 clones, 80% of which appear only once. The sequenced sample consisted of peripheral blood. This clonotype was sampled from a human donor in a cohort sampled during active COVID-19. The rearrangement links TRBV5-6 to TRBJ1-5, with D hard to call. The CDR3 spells CASSRSGSAFNQPQHF. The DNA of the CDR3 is TGTGCCAGCAGCCGATCGGGTAGCGCCTTCAATCAGCCCCAGCATTTT.